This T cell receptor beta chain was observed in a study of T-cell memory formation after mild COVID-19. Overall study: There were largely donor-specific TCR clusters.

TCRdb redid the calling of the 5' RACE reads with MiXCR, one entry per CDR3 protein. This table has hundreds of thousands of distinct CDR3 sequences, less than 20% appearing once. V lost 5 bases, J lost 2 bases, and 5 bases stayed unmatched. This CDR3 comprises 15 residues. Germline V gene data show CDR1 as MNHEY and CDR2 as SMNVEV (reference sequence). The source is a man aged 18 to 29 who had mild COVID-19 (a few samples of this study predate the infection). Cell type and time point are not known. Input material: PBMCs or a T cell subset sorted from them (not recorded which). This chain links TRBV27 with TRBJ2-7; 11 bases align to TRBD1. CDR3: CASSPAGQGAYEQYF. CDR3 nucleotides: TGTGCCAGCAGTCCCGCGGGACAGGGGGCCTACGAGCAGTACTTC.